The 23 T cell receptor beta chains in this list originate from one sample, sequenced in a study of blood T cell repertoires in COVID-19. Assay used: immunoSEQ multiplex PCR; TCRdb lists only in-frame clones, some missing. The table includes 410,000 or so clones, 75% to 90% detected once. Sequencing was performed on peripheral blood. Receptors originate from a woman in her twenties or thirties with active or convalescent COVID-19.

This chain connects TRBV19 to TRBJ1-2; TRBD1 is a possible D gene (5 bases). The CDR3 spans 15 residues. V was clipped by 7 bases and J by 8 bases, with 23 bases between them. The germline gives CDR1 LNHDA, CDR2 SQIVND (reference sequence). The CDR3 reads CASKSPGLPKGGYTF. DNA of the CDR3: TGTGCCAGTAAATCACCGGGACTGCCGAAGGGGGGCTACACCTTC.

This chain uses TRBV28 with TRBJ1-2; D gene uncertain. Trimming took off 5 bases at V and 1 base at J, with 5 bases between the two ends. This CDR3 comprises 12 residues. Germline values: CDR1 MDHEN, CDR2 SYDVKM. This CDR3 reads CASSALNYGYTF. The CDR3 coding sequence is TGTGCCAGCAGTGCGCTTAACTATGGCTACACCTTC.

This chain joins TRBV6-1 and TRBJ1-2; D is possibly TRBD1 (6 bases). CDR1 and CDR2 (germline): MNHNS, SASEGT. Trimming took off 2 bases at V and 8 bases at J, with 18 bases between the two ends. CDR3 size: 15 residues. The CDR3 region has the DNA TGTGCCAGCAGTGAACGACAGGTTCCGATGGGGGGCTACACCTTC. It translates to CASSERQVPMGGYTF.

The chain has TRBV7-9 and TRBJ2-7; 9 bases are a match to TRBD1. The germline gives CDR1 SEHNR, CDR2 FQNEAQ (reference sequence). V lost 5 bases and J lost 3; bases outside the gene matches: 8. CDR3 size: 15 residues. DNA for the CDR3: TGTGCCAGCAGCCCCGCCGGGACAGGGTTCTACGAGCAGTACTTC. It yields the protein CASSPAGTGFYEQYF.

This CDR3 reads CASSVASGDNTGELFF. In DNA form, the CDR3 reads TGTGCCAGCAGCGTGGCTAGCGGGGATAACACCGGGGAGCTGTTTTTT. This chain joins TRBV9 and TRBJ2-2, with 9 positions matching TRBD2. The CDR3 runs to 16 residues. CDR1 is SGDLS, CDR2 YYNGEE, per germline. Trimming removed 2 bases from V and 2 bases from J; junction bases left unmatched: 4.

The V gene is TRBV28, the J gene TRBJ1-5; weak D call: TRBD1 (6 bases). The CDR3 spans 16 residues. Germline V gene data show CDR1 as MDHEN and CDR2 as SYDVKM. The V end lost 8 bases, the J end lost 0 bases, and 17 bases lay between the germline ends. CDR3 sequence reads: CASGGQFPDSNQPQHF. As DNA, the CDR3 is TGTGCCAGCGGTGGACAGTTTCCCGATAGCAATCAGCCCCAGCATTTT.

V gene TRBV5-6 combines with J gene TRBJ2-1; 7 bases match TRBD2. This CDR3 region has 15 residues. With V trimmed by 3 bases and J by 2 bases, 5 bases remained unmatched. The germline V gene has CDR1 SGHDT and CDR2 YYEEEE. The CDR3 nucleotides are TGTGCCAGCAGCTGGGGGACTACAACCTACAATGAGCAGTTCTTC. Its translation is CASSWGTTTYNEQFF.

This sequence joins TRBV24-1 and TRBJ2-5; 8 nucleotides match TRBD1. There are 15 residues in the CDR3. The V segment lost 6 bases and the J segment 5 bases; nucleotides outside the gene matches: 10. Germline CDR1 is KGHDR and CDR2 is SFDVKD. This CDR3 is CATSPGTGGSETQYF. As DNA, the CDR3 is TGTGCCACCAGTCCCGGGACAGGAGGTTCGGAGACCCAGTACTTC.

CDR3: CASSQERGVATNEKLFF. In nucleotides, the CDR3 is TGCGCCAGCAGCCAAGAAAGGGGCGTTGCAACTAATGAAAAACTGTTTTTT. The gene calls are TRBV4-1 and TRBJ1-4; tentatively, D is TRBD1 (5 bases). The CDR3 loop spans 17 amino acids. The V and J ends lost 0 bases and 0 bases respectively, with 11 bases between them. Looked up from germline, CDR1 is MGHRA and CDR2 is YSYEKL.

The CDR3 sequence: CASTGHQNTEAFF. CDR3 nucleotides: TGTGCCAGCACCGGACACCAGAACACTGAAGCTTTCTTT. This chain connects TRBV2 to TRBJ1-1; maybe TRBD1 (5 bases). The CDR3 contains 13 residues. Germline lookup yields CDR1 SNHLY and CDR2 FYNNEI. The V end lost 7 bases, the J end lost 1 base, and 10 bases lay between the germline ends. The full variable domain, its missing parts supplied by reference TRBV2 and TRBJ1-1, is EPEVTQTPSHQVTQMGQEVILRCVPISNHLYFYWYRQILGQKVEFLVSFYNNEISEKSEIFDDQFSVERPDGSNFTLKIRSTKLEDSAMYFCASTGHQNTEAFFGQGTRLTVV.

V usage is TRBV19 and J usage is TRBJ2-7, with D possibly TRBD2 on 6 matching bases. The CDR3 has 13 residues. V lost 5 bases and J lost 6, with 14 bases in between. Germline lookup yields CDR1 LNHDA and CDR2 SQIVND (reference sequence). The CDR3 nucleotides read TGTGCCAGTAGTGAGATCGGGGGAACCGAGCAGTACTTC. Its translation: CASSEIGGTEQYF.

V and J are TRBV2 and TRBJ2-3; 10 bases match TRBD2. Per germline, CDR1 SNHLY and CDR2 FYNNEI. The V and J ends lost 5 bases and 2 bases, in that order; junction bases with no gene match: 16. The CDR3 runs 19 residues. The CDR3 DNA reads TGTGCCAGCAGTCCCCCCGCCCCCGAACTAGCGGGATTCACAGATACGCAGTATTTT. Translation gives CASSPPAPELAGFTDTQYF.

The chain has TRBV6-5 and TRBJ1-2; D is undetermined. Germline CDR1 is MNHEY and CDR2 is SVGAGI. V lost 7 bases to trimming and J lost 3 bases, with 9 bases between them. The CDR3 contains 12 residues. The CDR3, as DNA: TGTGCCAGCATGGGTAGCGACTATGGCTACACCTTC. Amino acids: CASMGSDYGYTF.

In nucleotides, the CDR3 is TGTGCCAGCAGCGCGACTAGCGGGGGGGGCGAGCAGTACTTC. Amino acids: CASSATSGGGEQYF. The rearrangement uses TRBV11-3 and TRBJ2-7; TRBD2 matches at 14 bases. CDR3 size: 14 residues. CDR1 SGHNT and CDR2 YENEEA come from the germline V gene. Trimming removed 5 bases from V and 6 bases from J; junction bases left unmatched: 3.

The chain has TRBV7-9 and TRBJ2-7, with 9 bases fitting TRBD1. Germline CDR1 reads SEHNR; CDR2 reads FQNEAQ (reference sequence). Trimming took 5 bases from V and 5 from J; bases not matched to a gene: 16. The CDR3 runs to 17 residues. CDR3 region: CASSDGAGQGRNDEQYF. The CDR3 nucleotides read TGTGCCAGCAGCGATGGAGCGGGACAGGGAAGGAATGACGAGCAGTACTTC. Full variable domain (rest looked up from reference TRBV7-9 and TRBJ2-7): DTGVSQNPRHKITKRGQNVTFRCDPISEHNRLYWYRQTLGQGPEFLTYFQNEAQLEKSRLLSDRFSAERPKGSFSTLEIQRTEQGDSAMYLCASSDGAGQGRNDEQYFGPGTRLTVT.

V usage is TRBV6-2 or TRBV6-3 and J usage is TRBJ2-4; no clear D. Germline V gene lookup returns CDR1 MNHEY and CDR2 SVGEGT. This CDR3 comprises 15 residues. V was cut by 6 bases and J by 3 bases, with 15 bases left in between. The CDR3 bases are TGTGCCAGCAGCGCTGGTGGAGTAGTCAAAAACATTCAGTACTTC. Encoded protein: CASSAGGVVKNIQYF.

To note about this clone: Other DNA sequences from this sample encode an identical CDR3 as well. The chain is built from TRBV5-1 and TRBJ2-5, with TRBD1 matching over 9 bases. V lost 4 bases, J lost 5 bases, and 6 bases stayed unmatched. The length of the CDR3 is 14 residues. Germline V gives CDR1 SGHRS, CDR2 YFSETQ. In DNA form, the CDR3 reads TGCGCCAGCAGCACGGGGACAGGGAGGGAGACCCAGTACTTC. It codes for CASSTGTGRETQYF.

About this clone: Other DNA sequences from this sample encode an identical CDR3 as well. CDR3 coding DNA: TGCAGCGTTCGAACAGGGGGCAACACTGAAGCTTTCTTT. Translating gives CSVRTGGNTEAFF. The chain is built from TRBV29-1 and TRBJ1-1; 9 nucleotides match TRBD1. Trimming cost V 5 bases and J 2 bases; bases outside gene matches: 3. The CDR3 runs to 13 residues. Germline V CDR1 and CDR2: SQVTM, ANQGSEA.

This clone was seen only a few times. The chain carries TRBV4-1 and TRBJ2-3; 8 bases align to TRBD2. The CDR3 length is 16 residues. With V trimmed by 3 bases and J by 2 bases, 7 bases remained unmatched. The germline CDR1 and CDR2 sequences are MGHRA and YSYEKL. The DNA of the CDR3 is TGCGCCAGCAGCCACCCAACTAGCGGTGACACAGATACGCAGTATTTT. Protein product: CASSHPTSGDTDTQYF.

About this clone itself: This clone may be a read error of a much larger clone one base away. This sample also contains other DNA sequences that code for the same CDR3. The CDR3 is CASSPGYGYTF. The DNA for the CDR3 is TGTGCCAGCAGCCCCGGCTATGGCTACACCTTC. The chain recombines TRBV5-6 with TRBJ1-2; D uncertain. Germline-derived CDR1 and CDR2 are SGHDT and YYEEEE. V lost 4 bases and J lost 4, with 5 bases in between. This CDR3 comprises 11 residues.

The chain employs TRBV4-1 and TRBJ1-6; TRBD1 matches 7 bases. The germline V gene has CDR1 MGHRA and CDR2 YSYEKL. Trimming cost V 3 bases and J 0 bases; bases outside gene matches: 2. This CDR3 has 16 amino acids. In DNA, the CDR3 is TGCGCCAGCAGCCAGGGACAGAGCTCCTATAATTCACCCCTCCACTTT. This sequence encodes CASSQGQSSYNSPLHF.

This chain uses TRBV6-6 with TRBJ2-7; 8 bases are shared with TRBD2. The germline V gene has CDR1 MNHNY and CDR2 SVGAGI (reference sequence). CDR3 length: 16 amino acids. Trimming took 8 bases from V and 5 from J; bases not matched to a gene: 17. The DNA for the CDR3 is TGTGCCAGCTGCCTTGGCCCGGGGGGGGGCCCGAACGAGCAGTACTTC. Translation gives CASCLGPGGGPNEQYF.

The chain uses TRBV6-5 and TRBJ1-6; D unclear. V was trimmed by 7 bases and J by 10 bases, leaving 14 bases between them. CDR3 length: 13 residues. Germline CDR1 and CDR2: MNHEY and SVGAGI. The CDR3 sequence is CASNPTSSSPLHF. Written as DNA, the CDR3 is TGTGCCAGCAACCCTACCTCTTCCTCACCCCTCCACTTT.